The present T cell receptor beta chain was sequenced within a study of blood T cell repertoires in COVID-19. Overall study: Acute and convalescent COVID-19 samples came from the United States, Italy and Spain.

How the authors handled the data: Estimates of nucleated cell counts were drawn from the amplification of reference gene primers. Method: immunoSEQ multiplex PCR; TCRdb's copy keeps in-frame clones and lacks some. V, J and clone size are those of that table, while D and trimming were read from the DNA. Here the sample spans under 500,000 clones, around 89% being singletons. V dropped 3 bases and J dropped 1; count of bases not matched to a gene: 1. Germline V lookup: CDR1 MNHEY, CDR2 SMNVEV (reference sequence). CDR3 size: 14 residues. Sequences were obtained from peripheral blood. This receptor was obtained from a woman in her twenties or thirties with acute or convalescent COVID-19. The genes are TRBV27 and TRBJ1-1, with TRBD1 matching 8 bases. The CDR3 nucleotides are TGTGCCAGCAGTTTCGACAGGGGGAACACTGAAGCTTTCTTT. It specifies CASSFDRGNTEAFF.